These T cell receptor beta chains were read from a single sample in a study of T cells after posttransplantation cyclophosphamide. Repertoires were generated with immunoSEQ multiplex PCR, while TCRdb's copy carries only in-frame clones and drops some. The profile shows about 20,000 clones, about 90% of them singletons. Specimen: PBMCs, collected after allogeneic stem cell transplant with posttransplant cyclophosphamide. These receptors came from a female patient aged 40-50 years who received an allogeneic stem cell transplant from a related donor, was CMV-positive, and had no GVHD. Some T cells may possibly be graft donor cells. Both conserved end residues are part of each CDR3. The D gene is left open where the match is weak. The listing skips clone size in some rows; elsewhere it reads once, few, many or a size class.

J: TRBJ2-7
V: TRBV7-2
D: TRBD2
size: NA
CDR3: CASSLSGKAYEQYF
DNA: TGTGCCAGCAGCTTGAGCGGGAAGGCCTACGAGCAGTACTTC

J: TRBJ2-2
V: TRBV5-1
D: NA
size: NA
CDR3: CASTSGGKITGELFF
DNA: TGCGCCAGCACCTCTGGGGGGAAGATAACCGGGGAGCTGTTTTTT

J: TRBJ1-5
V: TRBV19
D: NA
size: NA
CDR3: CASSSQGTVSNQPQHF
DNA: TGTGCCAGTAGTTCCCAGGGGACGGTAAGCAATCAGCCCCAGCATTTT

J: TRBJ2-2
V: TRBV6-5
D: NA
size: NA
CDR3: CASSYSVLSAGELFF
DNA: TGTGCCAGCAGTTACTCGGTGCTAAGTGCCGGGGAGCTGTTTTTT

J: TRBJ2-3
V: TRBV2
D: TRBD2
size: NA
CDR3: CASRLLAYDTQYF
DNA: TGTGCCAGCAGGTTACTAGCGTACGATACGCAGTATTTT

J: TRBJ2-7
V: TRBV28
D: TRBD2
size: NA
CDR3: CASSSPVGGRVVYEQYF
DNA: TGTGCCAGCAGCTCCCCCGTCGGCGGGAGAGTAGTGTATGAGCAGTACTTC

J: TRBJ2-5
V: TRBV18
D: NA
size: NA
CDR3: CASSPRDTVQETQYF
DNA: TGTGCCAGCTCACCCCGGGACACCGTCCAAGAGACCCAGTACTTC

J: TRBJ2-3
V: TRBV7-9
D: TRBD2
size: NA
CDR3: CASSSGLAGDSTDTQYF
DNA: TGTGCCAGCAGCTCCGGACTAGCGGGAGACTCCACAGATACGCAGTACTTT

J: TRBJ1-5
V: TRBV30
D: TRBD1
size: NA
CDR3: CAWNTQGSNQPQHF
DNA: TGTGCCTGGAACACACAGGGGAGCAATCAGCCCCAGCATTTT

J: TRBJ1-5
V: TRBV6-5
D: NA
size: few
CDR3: CASSPQLSNQPQHF
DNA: TGTGCCAGCAGCCCGCAACTTAGCAATCAGCCCCAGCATTTT

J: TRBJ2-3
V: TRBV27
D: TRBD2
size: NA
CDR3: CASRASGSPDTQYF
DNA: TGTGCCAGCAGGGCTAGCGGGAGTCCAGATACGCAGTATTTT

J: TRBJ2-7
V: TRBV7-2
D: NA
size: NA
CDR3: CASSLVPRGDEQYF
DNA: TGTGCCAGCAGCTTGGTTCCCCGCGGAGACGAGCAGTACTTC

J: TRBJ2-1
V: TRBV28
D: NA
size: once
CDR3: CASRTRTLYNEQFF
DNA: TGTGCCAGCAGAACTCGGACTCTTTACAATGAGCAGTTCTTC